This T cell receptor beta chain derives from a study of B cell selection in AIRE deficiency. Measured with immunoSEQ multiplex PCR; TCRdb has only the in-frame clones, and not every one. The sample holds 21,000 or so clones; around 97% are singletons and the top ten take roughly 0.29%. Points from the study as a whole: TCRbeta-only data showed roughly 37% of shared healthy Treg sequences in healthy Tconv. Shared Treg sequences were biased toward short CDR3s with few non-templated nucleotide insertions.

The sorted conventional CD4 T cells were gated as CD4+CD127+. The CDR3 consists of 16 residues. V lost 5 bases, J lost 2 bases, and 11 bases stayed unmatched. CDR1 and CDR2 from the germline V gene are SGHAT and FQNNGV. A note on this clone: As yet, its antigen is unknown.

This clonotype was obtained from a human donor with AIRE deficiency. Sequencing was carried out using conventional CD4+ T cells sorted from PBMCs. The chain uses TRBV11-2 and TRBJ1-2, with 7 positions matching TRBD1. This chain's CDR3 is CASSQDQGRGNYGYTF. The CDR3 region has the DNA TGTGCCAGCAGCCAAGATCAAGGCAGGGGGAACTATGGCTACACCTTC.